The next 18 T cell receptor beta chains were all read from a single sample in a study of HIV-infected children after antiretroviral therapy interruption. Described treatment: PENTA 11 planned treatment interruption arm or continuous ART arm. The TCR library was built from RNA with a 3' RACE protocol and unique molecular identifiers. Using its own MiXCR run on the 3' RACE reads, TCRdb lists one record per CDR3 protein. The sample consists of 40,000 to 50,000 distinct CDR3 sequences, 4.3% of them appearing once. The source material was CD45RA+ CD4+ T cells from PBMCs, pooled from several time points, sampled from a donor given antiretroviral therapy, either interrupted or continuous. Subset described: naive CD4+ CD45RA+ CD45RO- T cells. Receptors originate from a pool of human donors with HIV.

The table lists this clonotype with many counts. This chain joins TRBV5-8 and TRBJ2-5, with 9 bases that match TRBD1. J lost 3 bases, V lost 4 bases, and 4 bases had no gene match. This CDR3 contains 14 residues. From germline, CDR1 is SGHTS and CDR2 YDEGEE. CDR3 nucleotides: TGTGCCAGCAGCCCGGGGACAGGGAAAGAGACCCAGTACTTC. Its translation is CASSPGTGKETQYF.

This clonotype was detected many times. V gene TRBV20-1 combines with J gene TRBJ2-5; D is ambiguous. Trimming shortened V by 3 bases and J by 1 base, and 6 bases separated the two germline ends. This CDR3 region has 12 residues. Germline CDR1 and CDR2: DFQATT and SNEGSKA (reference sequence). The CDR3, as DNA: TGCAGTGCTAGGGGCAGCCAAGAGACCCAGTACTTC. Translation: CSARGSQETQYF.

This clonotype appeared many times. The V call is TRBV6-2 or TRBV6-3, the J call TRBJ1-4, with 8 bases that match TRBD1. Germline values: CDR1 MNHEY, CDR2 SVGEGT. The J segment lost 8 bases and the V segment lost 3 bases, leaving 8 bases of the junction unmatched. The CDR3 covers 15 residues. The CDR3 loop reads CASSYPATGGEKLFF. The CDR3 nucleotides are TGTGCCAGCAGTTATCCGGCTACAGGGGGGGAAAAACTGTTTTTT.

This clonotype was seen many times. The chain employs TRBV20-1 and TRBJ2-3; possibly TRBD2 for D (5 bases). Germline values: CDR1 DFQATT, CDR2 SNEGSKA (reference sequence). V lost 0 bases, J lost 6 bases, and 19 bases lay in between. The CDR3 extends over 16 amino acids. The CDR3 coding sequence is TGCAGTGCTAGAGAGTCCACTGGGTCTAGCTTGGATACGCAGTATTTT. Its protein product is CSARESTGSSLDTQYF.

J is TRBJ2-6 and V is TRBV29-1; D is unresolved. Trimming pared 4 bases from V and 0 bases from J, leaving 10 bases between. The CDR3 has 15 amino acids. Germline-derived CDR1 and CDR2 are SQVTM and ANQGSEA. In DNA, the CDR3 is TGCAGCGTTGTAGGCAGCAACTCTGGGGCCAACGTCCTGACTTTC. Residues: CSVVGSNSGANVLTF.

Ten or more counts support this clonotype. The chain employs TRBV5-6 and TRBJ2-5; possible D gene TRBD2, 6 bases. With 7 bases removed from V and 2 bases from J, the gap between germline ends came to 12 bases. Germline values: CDR1 SGHDT, CDR2 YYEEEE. The CDR3 covers 13 residues. CDR3 loop: CASSNGGQETQYF. The CDR3 bases are TGTGCCAGCTCCAACGGGGGACAAGAGACCCAGTACTTC.

The V call is TRBV27, the J call TRBJ1-6; no clear D gene. Germline V gene lookup returns CDR1 MNHEY and CDR2 SMNVEV (reference sequence). Trimming left V 7 bases short and J 4 bases short, with 14 bases between. The CDR3 runs to 15 residues. The CDR3 reads CASTITGIYNSPLHF. The CDR3 nucleotides read TGTGCCAGCACCATAACCGGGATTTATAATTCACCCCTCCACTTT.

In its sample, this clonotype was seen many times. This chain uses TRBV11-3 with TRBJ2-3, with 7 bases aligning to TRBD2. This CDR3 has 16 residues. The V gene's germline CDR1 is SGHNT and CDR2 YENEEA. Trimming took 2 bases from V and 3 from J; bases not matched to a gene: 8. CDR3 amino acids: CASSLRDYRSTDTQYF. DNA of the CDR3: TGTGCCAGCAGCTTAAGGGACTACCGTTCAACAGATACGCAGTATTTT.

The rearrangement joins TRBV12-5 to TRBJ1-6; D is uncertain. CDR3 length equals 15 residues. CDR1 is LGHNT and CDR2 is FRNRAP in the germline V gene. Trimming shortened V by 7 bases and J by 0 bases, and 10 bases separated the two germline ends. CDR3 sequence: CASVAGSSYNSPLHF. CDR3 DNA: TGTGCTAGTGTCGCGGGGAGCTCCTATAATTCACCCCTCCACTTT.

At least ten counts were recorded for this clonotype. The chain joins TRBV11-2 to TRBJ2-1, with D uncertain. CDR3 length: 13 amino acids. CDR1 and CDR2 (germline): SGHAT, FQNNGV. Trimming took 5 bases from V and 9 from J, leaving 14 bases between them. The CDR3 is CASSLIKTPEQFF. For the CDR3, the DNA is TGTGCCAGCAGCCTAATAAAGACACCTGAGCAGTTCTTC.

This clonotype has at least ten counts. CDR3 loop: CASTFGLNTGELFF. As DNA, the CDR3 is TGTGCCAGCACCTTCGGGCTTAACACCGGGGAGCTGTTTTTT. The gene calls are TRBV12-3 or TRBV12-4 and TRBJ2-2; D is uncertain. The CDR3 runs to 14 residues. V lost 7 bases, J lost 2 bases, and 11 bases lay in between.

As for this clonotype: A much larger clone lies one base from this, so it may be a read error. The chain combines TRBV11-3 with TRBJ2-3, with a possible D match to TRBD1 (5 bases). This CDR3 is built from 13 residues. V was clipped by 4 bases and J by 6 bases, with 11 bases between them. Germline assignment: CDR1 SGHNT and CDR2 YENEEA. The CDR3 DNA reads as TGTGCCAGCAGCTCTACTAAGGGGGATACGCAGTATTTT. Translation gives CASSSTKGDTQYF.

This clonotype was seen ten or more times. The J gene is TRBJ2-7, the V gene TRBV20-1; D is uncertain. The CDR3 runs 13 residues. The V end lost 4 bases, the J end lost 0 bases, and 10 bases lay between the germline ends. Per the germline V gene, CDR1 is DFQATT and CDR2 is SNEGSKA (reference sequence). The CDR3 is CSAKGPSSYEQYF. Here the CDR3 DNA reads TGCAGTGCTAAGGGCCCCAGCTCCTACGAGCAGTACTTC.

This clonotype was detected many times. This chain uses TRBV5-1 with TRBJ1-4; 8 bases align to TRBD1. The CDR3 covers 14 residues. The germline CDR1 and CDR2 sequences are SGHRS and YFSETQ. Unmatched junction bases numbered 7, after V lost 4 bases and J lost 8 bases. The CDR3 sequence: CASSGGQVEEKLFF. The DNA of the CDR3 is TGCGCCAGCAGCGGGGGACAGGTGGAGGAAAAACTGTTTTTT.

The table lists this clonotype with many counts. The chain couples TRBV5-1 to TRBJ2-1; D is unresolved. V was trimmed by 4 bases and J by 0 bases, leaving 5 bases between them. The CDR3 covers 13 residues. Germline loops: CDR1 SGHRS, CDR2 YFSETQ. The CDR3 here is CASSVDSYNEQFF. The CDR3 DNA reads as TGCGCCAGCAGCGTGGACTCCTACAATGAGCAGTTCTTC.

Many counts were recorded for this clonotype. This sequence joins TRBV27 and TRBJ1-2; the D is unclear. The CDR3 runs to 15 residues. Per the germline V gene, CDR1 is MNHEY and CDR2 is SMNVEV (reference sequence). The V end lost 2 bases, the J end lost 0 bases, and 10 bases lay between the germline ends. In DNA form, the CDR3 reads TGTGCCAGCAGTTTAGAGGCCTCAGCTAACTATGGCTACACCTTC. Protein sequence: CASSLEASANYGYTF.

Many counts were recorded for this clonotype. The chain has TRBV2 and TRBJ1-5; perhaps TRBD1 as D (5 bases). Trimming took 1 base from V and 6 from J, leaving 7 bases between them. This CDR3 contains 13 residues. From germline, CDR1 is SNHLY and CDR2 FYNNEI. As DNA, the CDR3 is TGTGCCAGCAGTGAAGGGGGGAGTCAGCCCCAGCATTTT. Encoded protein: CASSEGGSQPQHF.

In its sample, this clonotype ranks as medium-sized. The chain employs TRBV20-1 and TRBJ1-2; TRBD1 might be the D (5 bases). The germline gives CDR1 DFQATT, CDR2 SNEGSKA (reference sequence). This CDR3 has 13 residues. CDR3 protein: CTLTGTPNYGYTF. CDR3 bases: TGCACTTTAACAGGAACCCCTAACTATGGCTACACCTTC.